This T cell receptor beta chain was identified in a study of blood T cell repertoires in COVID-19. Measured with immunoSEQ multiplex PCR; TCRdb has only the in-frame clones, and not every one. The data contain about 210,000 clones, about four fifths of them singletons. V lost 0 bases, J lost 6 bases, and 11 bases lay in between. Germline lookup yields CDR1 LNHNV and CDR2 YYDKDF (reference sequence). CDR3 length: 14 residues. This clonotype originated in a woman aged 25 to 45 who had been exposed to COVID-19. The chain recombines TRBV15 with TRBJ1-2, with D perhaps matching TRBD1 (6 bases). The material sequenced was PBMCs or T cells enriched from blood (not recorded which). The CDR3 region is CATSRDIQGNGYTF. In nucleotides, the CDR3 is TGTGCCACCAGCAGAGATATCCAGGGGAATGGCTACACCTTC. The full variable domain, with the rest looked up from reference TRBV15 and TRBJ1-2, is DAMVIQNPRYQVTQFGKPVTLSCSQTLNHNVMYWYQQKSSQAPKLLFHYYDKDFNNEADTPDNFQSRRPNTSFCFLDIRSPGLGDTAMYLCATSRDIQGNGYTFGSGTRLTVV.